The 14 T cell receptor beta chains below all came from one sample that was sequenced in a study of cytotoxic CD8 clonotypes in ibrutinib-treated CLL. Profiled with immunoSEQ multiplex PCR; TCRdb holds only in-frame clones, not every one. Counted here are approximately 12,000 clones, 62% occurring once; the ten biggest clones make up about 25%. This specimen was PBMCs, taken before ibrutinib treatment. All receptors derive from a human donor with chronic lymphocytic leukemia.

This chain joins TRBV25-1 and TRBJ2-5; 7 nucleotides agree with TRBD1. V was pared by 4 bases and J by 4 bases, with 12 bases of the junction left unmatched. The germline gives CDR1 MGHDK, CDR2 SYGVNS. The length of the CDR3 is 16 residues. As DNA, the CDR3 is TGTGCCAGCAGTGCCGGACAGGAGAGTTGGGGAGAGACCCAGTACTTC. Protein product: CASSAGQESWGETQYF.

The chain employs TRBV28 and TRBJ2-7, with 7 bases aligning to TRBD1. V trimming: 7 bases; J trimming: 3 bases; junction bases outside the gene matches: 9. Germline loops: CDR1 MDHEN, CDR2 SYDVKM. The CDR3 covers 14 residues. The chain's CDR3 is CASISPGQSYEQYF. In nucleotides, the CDR3 is TGTGCCAGCATCTCCCCGGGACAGAGCTACGAGCAGTACTTC.

CDR3 sequence (DNA): TGTGCCAGCAGCTTTATGAATCGGGATGGCTACACCTTC. As protein: CASSFMNRDGYTF. The rearrangement links TRBV5-4 to TRBJ1-2; D remains ambiguous. Trimming left V 2 bases short and J 6 bases short, with 11 bases between. CDR1 SGHNT and CDR2 YYREEE come from the germline V gene (reference sequence). The CDR3 length is 13 residues.

The chain carries TRBV2 and TRBJ1-6; tentative D call: TRBD1 (5 bases). The CDR3 runs 15 residues. Trimming pared 10 bases from V and 6 bases from J, leaving 19 bases between. Germline values: CDR1 SNHLY, CDR2 FYNNEI. Here the CDR3 reads CATSSEGTVNSPLHF. The CDR3 nucleotides are TGTGCCACCTCATCGGAGGGGACCGTTAATTCACCCCTCCACTTT.

V usage is TRBV28 and J usage is TRBJ2-5; 9 positions agree with TRBD2. The V and J ends lost 6 bases and 5 bases, in that order; junction bases with no gene match: 13. Germline CDR1 MDHEN, CDR2 SYDVKM. The CDR3 has 16 residues. The CDR3 reads CASSTRGRGGWETQYF. The DNA for the CDR3 is TGTGCCAGCAGCACCCGGGGGCGGGGGGGCTGGGAGACCCAGTACTTC. Full variable domain (remainder filled in from reference TRBV28 and TRBJ2-5): DVKVTQSSRYLVKRTGEKVFLECVQDMDHENMFWYRQDPGLGLRLIYFSYDVKMKEKGDIPEGYSVSREKKERFSLILESASTNQTSMYLCASSTRGRGGWETQYFGPGTRLLVL.

This chain connects TRBV6-5 to TRBJ1-2; D ambiguous. The germline V gene has CDR1 MNHEY and CDR2 SVGAGI. Deletions cut 0 bases from V and 4 bases from J, with 12 bases between. The CDR3 runs 15 residues. This CDR3 reads CASSYSNPGGYGYTF. In DNA, the CDR3 is TGTGCCAGCAGTTACTCGAACCCTGGAGGCTATGGCTACACCTTC.

In regard to this clone: The sample has other DNA sequences that encode this CDR3 too. The V and J genes are TRBV11-2 and TRBJ1-6, with TRBD1 identical over 7 bases. CDR1 is SGHAT and CDR2 is FQNNGV in the germline V gene. The CDR3 runs 15 residues. J lost 6 bases, V lost 1 base, and 3 bases had no gene match. Written as DNA, the CDR3 is TGTGCCAGCAGCTTAGGACAGGGAAGTAATTCACCCCTCCACTTT. Translating gives CASSLGQGSNSPLHF.

In this sample, this clone turned up a few times. The rearrangement links TRBV5-1 to TRBJ2-1, with unresolved D. V lost 5 bases and J 0 bases, leaving 6 bases between the germline ends. CDR1 is SGHRS, CDR2 YFSETQ, per germline. This CDR3 region has 13 residues. The CDR3 DNA follows: TGCGCCAGCAGTAGGTTCTCCTACAATGAGCAGTTCTTC. Translating it yields CASSRFSYNEQFF. The full variable domain, with the rest looked up from reference TRBV5-1 and TRBJ2-1, is KAGVTQTPRYLIKTRGQQVTLSCSPISGHRSVSWYQQTPGQGLQFLFEYFSETQRNKGNFPGRFSGRQFSNSRSEMNVSTLELGDSALYLCASSRFSYNEQFFGPGTRLTVL.

The V and J genes are TRBV18 and TRBJ2-2; no firm D call. The CDR3 is made up of 14 amino acids. CDR1 is KGHSH, CDR2 LQKENI, per germline. The V and J ends lost 5 bases and 8 bases respectively, with 15 bases between them. Here the CDR3 reads CASSESRLSGELFF. The CDR3 DNA follows: TGTGCCAGCTCAGAAAGCAGGCTCTCTGGGGAGCTGTTTTTT.

The sample holds a few counts of this clone. V usage is TRBV19 and J usage is TRBJ1-3; D is possibly TRBD1 (5 bases). The CDR3 covers 15 residues. V was shortened by 4 bases and J by 4 bases, with 14 bases between the two germline ends. CDR1 and CDR2 (germline): LNHDA, SQIVND (reference sequence). CDR3 in DNA: TGTGCCAGTAGTAACGGCAGGGTACCAGGAAACACCATATATTTT. It is translated as CASSNGRVPGNTIYF.

V usage is TRBV5-1 and J usage is TRBJ1-1; D is perhaps TRBD1 (5 bases). CDR1 is SGHRS, CDR2 YFSETQ, per germline. Trimming removed 7 bases at V and 0 bases at J, with 28 bases between. This CDR3 has 19 amino acids. The CDR3 nucleotides read TGCGCCAGCCGCCGGACTACGACAGCCTTATCGGGCATGAACACTGAAGCTTTCTTT. This translates into CASRRTTTALSGMNTEAFF.

This clone is a singleton in its sample. The rearrangement links TRBV28 to TRBJ2-3; no clear D. Trimming took off 2 bases at V and 6 bases at J, with 9 bases between the two ends. The CDR3 runs to 13 residues. The germline gives CDR1 MDHEN, CDR2 SYDVKM. As DNA, the CDR3 is TGTGCCAGCAGTTTAATAGGAAGGGATACGCAGTATTTT. This translates into CASSLIGRDTQYF.

The chain carries TRBV6-5 and TRBJ1-4, with D uncertain. The CDR3 is 13 residues long. Germline V gene sequence: CDR1 MNHEY, CDR2 SVGAGI. Trimming cost V 10 bases and J 7 bases, with 16 bases left between them. CDR3 residues: CATNRATGEKLFF. DNA of the CDR3: TGTGCCACCAACCGGGCCACCGGTGAAAAACTGTTTTTT.

The CDR3 spells CSVLVLETQYF. The CDR3 DNA reads TGCAGCGTACTAGTCCTGGAGACCCAGTACTTC. The chain combines TRBV29-1 with TRBJ2-5; maybe TRBD2 (5 bases). The V gene's germline CDR1 is SQVTM and CDR2 ANQGSEA. The CDR3 runs 11 residues. Trimming took off 6 bases at V and 5 bases at J, with 10 bases between the two ends. The full variable domain, its missing parts supplied by reference TRBV29-1 and TRBJ2-5, is SAVISQKPSRDICQRGTSLTIQCQVDSQVTMMFWYRQQPGQSLTLIATANQGSEATYESGFVIDKFPISRPNLTFSTLTVSNMSPEDSSIYLCSVLVLETQYFGPGTRLLVL.